The 5 T cell receptor beta chains below all came from one sample that was sequenced in a study of T-cell memory formation after mild COVID-19. TCRdb used MiXCR to reprocess the 5' RACE reads, holding one entry per CDR3 protein. The sample lists approximately 82,000 distinct CDR3 sequences; about 13% were seen once. Sequencing was carried out using PBMCs or a T cell subset sorted from them (not recorded which). These receptors originate from a man between 18 and 29 years old who had mild COVID-19 (a few samples of this study predate the infection). Cell type and time point are not known.

A word on this clonotype: Since a much larger clone is just one base distant, this may be a read error. The chain has TRBV12-3 or TRBV12-4 and TRBJ2-3, with D uncertain. Trimming removed 6 bases from V and 7 bases from J, with 11 bases in between. This CDR3 region has 12 residues. In DNA form, the CDR3 reads TGTGCCAGCAGCTCGGACGCATATACGCAGTATTTT. Residues: CASSSDAYTQYF.

This clonotype showed up just a few times. The chain recombines TRBV5-1 with TRBJ1-1, with no clear D. Trimming left V 2 bases short and J 3 bases short, with 8 bases between. There are 13 residues in the CDR3. In germline, CDR1 is SGHRS, CDR2 YFSETQ. The CDR3 loop reads CASSFLGDTEAFF. For the CDR3, the DNA is TGCGCCAGCAGCTTTCTTGGGGACACTGAAGCTTTCTTT.

This clonotype was counted a few times. The J gene is TRBJ1-1, the V gene TRBV20-1; TRBD1 aligns across 9 bases. V gave up 8 bases and J gave up 1 base; unmatched junction bases: 5. The germline CDR1 and CDR2 sequences are DFQATT and SNEGSKA (reference sequence). The CDR3 has 13 residues. CDR3 protein: CSPGTGRNTEAFF. The CDR3 nucleotides read TGCAGTCCTGGGACAGGGAGGAACACTGAAGCTTTCTTT.

The chain joins TRBV28 to TRBJ2-7; 9 bases map to TRBD1. Losses at the gene ends were 2 bases for V and 3 bases for J; bases not matched to a gene: 2. The CDR3 totals 14 residues. From germline, CDR1 is MDHEN and CDR2 SYDVKM. The CDR3 region has the DNA TGTGCCAGCAGTTTACCGGGACAGGGCTACGAGCAGTACGTC. Translation gives CASSLPGQGYEQYV.

The rearrangement joins TRBV5-4 to TRBJ1-1; D unresolved. V was pared by 5 bases and J by 0 bases, with 8 bases between. CDR1 and CDR2 from the germline V gene are SGHNT and YYREEE (reference sequence). The CDR3 runs 13 residues. The CDR3 here is CASSGGMNTEAFF. DNA for the CDR3: TGTGCCAGCAGTGGTGGCATGAACACTGAAGCTTTCTTT. Drawing the rest from reference TRBV5-4 and TRBJ1-1, the complete variable domain is ETGVTQSPTHLIKTRGQQVTLRCSSQSGHNTVSWYQQALGQGPQFIFQYYREEENGRGNFPPRFSGLQFPNYSSELNVNALELDDSALYLCASSGGMNTEAFFGQGTRLTVV.